The entry below describes one T cell receptor (beta chain). The antigen it binds to is not known. No base-level quality is on record; no much larger clone is a single base apart. This specimen belongs to a study of beta chain features in type 1 diabetes (dated by TCRdb to between 2018 and 2020). About the full investigation: No differences in mean age, gender distribution, total cell number or subset yield were found between patients and healthy donors. Across all samples, some 99 million sorted cells were examined, and cell number per subset correlated strongly with RNA yield. In the study, recently diagnosed type 1 diabetes patients and matched healthy donors were compared on the TCRB repertoires of their sorted circulating CD4+ T cell subsets. Regulatory and stem cell-like memory subsets were isolated from only 8 patients and about eight healthy donors, whereas naive and central memory subsets came from all 28 donors.

All of the isolated RNA was reverse transcribed with the High Capacity cDNA Reverse Transcription Kit, so expressed TCRB transcripts were sequenced. Deep immunoSEQ sequencing was performed on naive, central memory and regulatory T cell samples, with an average of about 4 million total reads per sample. Sorted cells were lysed in RLT buffer and RNA was extracted with DNase-treated RNeasy Micro or Mini kits, depending on cell number. Each cell subset was processed separately to prevent cross-contamination, with patient and healthy donor samples processed together. The immunoSEQ multiplex PCR was used to amplify TCRB sequences from cDNA, generating 87-bp fragments that spanned the CDR3 region. Sequencing of the amplicons was done on the Illumina HiSeq platform. Per the authors' processing: PCR bias was corrected computationally using synthetic template baselines, and reads within Hamming distance 2 were collapsed, with unmergeable singletons discarded. Reads were aligned against IMGT so that V, D and J genes, CDR3 length and insertions or deletions at six rearrangement sites could be assigned. Within each subset, clonotype counts were normalized to sorted cell number, after which true diversity and Gini coefficients were computed with the tcR R package. The overlap coefficient, calculated on TCRB nucleotide sequences, was used to measure repertoire sharing. Out-of-frame TCRB sequences from naive cells were analyzed as a proxy for the pre-selection repertoire. Here the immuneACCESS table is served through TCRdb, limited to in-frame sequences with V and J called. Missing clones are a known gap in these copies; in checked studies unresolved V genes cover under half, and the rest lacks a known reason. The DNA gave D and trimming, while V, J and clone size come from that table. Present in this sample are around 300,000 clones, roughly 9.6% of which were seen just once. Clones ranked in the top ten supply 0.015% of the sample.

From each donor, a single peripheral blood sample of about 100 mL on average was drawn into heparinised tubes. A BD FACSAria II and a panel including CD45RO, CCR7, CD25, CD127, CD95 and CD27 were used to sort naive, central memory, regulatory and stem cell-like memory CD4+ T cells. Every sorted population had a purity above 95%. PBMCs were isolated immediately by Lymphoprep density gradient centrifugation and stained directly without culture. Samples were stained and sorted in pairs, with one healthy donor and one patient per experiment, so that batch effects were minimized. Summary of the overall study and its limitations: A moderate but significant shortening of TCRB CDR3 length was observed in type 1 diabetes patients in all four CD4+ subsets. The naive, central memory and regulatory TCRB repertoires appeared to resemble one another more closely among patients than among healthy donors. Fewer insertions and more nucleotide deletions at VDJ recombination sites were observed in patients with type 1 diabetes, implying thymic rearrangement abnormalities. Because small numbers of individuals were included in the HLA sub-analyses, any influence of HLA type on TCRB rearrangement was left unresolved. Shorter templates might have been favored by PCR, but patient and control samples were amplified and corrected together, so both groups would have been affected equally by any skew. Because cDNA was sequenced instead of genomic DNA, activated cells with high expression could be over-represented, although the groups did not differ in activation or CD3 levels.

V was cut back by 3 bases and J by 4 bases, leaving a gap of 12 bases between them. CDR1 and CDR2 (MDHEN, SYDVKM) derive from the germline V gene. From the cysteine through the phenylalanine, the CDR3 covers 15 amino acids. Only the CDR3 portion is preserved as DNA: 45 bases, with reading frame beginning at the first base. The chain couples TRBV28 to TRBJ2-2; no D gene can be assigned with confidence. The sample was naive CD4+ T cells from blood. The sample's cell subset or site label, in plain terms: true naive CD4+ T cells. The TCR comes from a woman younger than 45 in good health. At the DNA level, the sequence is TGTGCCAGCAGTTTTAGGTCTCAGGCCACCGGGGAGCTGTTTTTT. It encodes CASSFRSQATGELFF.